A single sample is the source of the 7 T cell receptor beta chains below, sequenced in a study of OX40 agonist ivuxolimab in advanced cancers. Clones were read by immunoSEQ multiplex PCR, and TCRdb kept only the in-frame ones, dropping some. The sample has about 45,000 clones, less than 95% seen once. The sample consisted of CD4+ or CD8+ T cells sorted from blood, taken in a trial of the OX40 agonist ivuxolimab. The source is an adult with an advanced solid tumor such as melanoma, head and neck, liver or kidney cancer.

The chain links TRBV28 to TRBJ1-5; possible D gene TRBD1, 6 bases. The CDR3 totals 14 residues. Per germline, CDR1 MDHEN and CDR2 SYDVKM. V dropped 6 bases and J dropped 9 bases, with 18 bases sitting between them. CDR3 coding DNA: TGTGCCAGCAGATCACAGGGAGGTTTTTGGCCCCAGCATTTT. Translation: CASRSQGGFWPQHF.

This chain connects TRBV28 to TRBJ2-7; 11 bases fit TRBD2. This CDR3 has 15 residues. After removal of 7 bases from V and 4 bases from J, the junction contained 9 bases not matched to a gene. From germline, CDR1 is MDHEN and CDR2 SYDVKM. Here the CDR3 reads CASTRETSGIYEQYF. The CDR3 nucleotides read TGTGCCAGCACCCGGGAGACTAGCGGGATTTACGAGCAGTACTTC.

V gene TRBV29-1 combines with J gene TRBJ2-2, with a weak D call TRBD2 (5 bases). The germline gives CDR1 SQVTM, CDR2 ANQGSEA. The V gene lost 4 bases and the J gene lost 0 bases, with 9 bases spanning the gap. The CDR3 has 14 residues. In DNA form, the CDR3 reads TGCAGCGTTGGACCAGCGGCGAACACCGGGGAGCTGTTTTTT. It translates to CSVGPAANTGELFF.

This clone is medium-sized (0.01 to 0.1%) in the sample. The genes are TRBV5-5 and TRBJ2-1; D gene unclear. The CDR3 has 15 amino acids. V lost 0 bases to trimming and J lost 9 bases, with 16 bases between them. Germline V CDR1 and CDR2: SGHKS, YYEKEE (reference sequence). CDR3 region: CASSLDGVGLGEQFF. The DNA for the CDR3 is TGTGCCAGCAGCTTGGATGGGGTTGGCCTGGGTGAGCAGTTCTTC.

In DNA, the CDR3 is TGTGCCAGCAGCTTAGATCCCGGAAACGAGCAGTACTTC. Protein product: CASSLDPGNEQYF. The V call is TRBV11-2, the J call TRBJ2-7; D is ambiguous. CDR1 is SGHAT and CDR2 is FQNNGV in the germline V gene. With 0 bases removed from V and 5 bases from J, the gap between germline ends came to 8 bases. The length of the CDR3 is 13 residues.

The table lists this clone with a few counts. This chain links TRBV19 with TRBJ1-2; D remains ambiguous. The germline gives CDR1 LNHDA, CDR2 SQIVND (reference sequence). The CDR3 is 13 residues long. V was pared by 3 bases and J by 4 bases, with 9 bases between. The CDR3 here is CASSMGESYGYTF. DNA for the CDR3: TGTGCCAGTAGTATGGGCGAGTCCTATGGCTACACCTTC.

The chain links TRBV29-1 to TRBJ2-1; D is possibly TRBD1 or TRBD2 (5 bases each). Trimming left V 7 bases short and J 0 bases short, with 16 bases between. CDR3 length: 15 residues. CDR1 and CDR2 from the germline V gene are SQVTM and ANQGSEA. The CDR3 protein is CSAEPGPNSYNEQFF. The CDR3 DNA follows: TGCAGCGCCGAACCGGGACCCAACTCCTACAATGAGCAGTTCTTC.